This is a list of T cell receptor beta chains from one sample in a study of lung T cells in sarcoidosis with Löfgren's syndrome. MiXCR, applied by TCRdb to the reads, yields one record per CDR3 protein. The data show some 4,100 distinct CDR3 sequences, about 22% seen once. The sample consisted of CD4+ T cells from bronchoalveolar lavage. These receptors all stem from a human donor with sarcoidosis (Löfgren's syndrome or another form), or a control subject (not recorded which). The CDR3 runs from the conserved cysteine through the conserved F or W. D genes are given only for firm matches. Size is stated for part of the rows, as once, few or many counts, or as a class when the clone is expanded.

CDR3nt: TGTGCCAGCAGCCCTAGACAGGGGTTCCACACTGAAGCTTTCTTT
CDR3aa: CASSPRQGFHTEAFF
d_gene: TRBD1
abundance: many
j_gene: TRBJ1-1
v_gene: TRBV7-9

CDR3nt: TGCAGTGCTAGTGATAGGGCGAGCTCTGGAAACACCATATATTTT
CDR3aa: CSASDRASSGNTIYF
d_gene: .
abundance: medium-sized
j_gene: TRBJ1-3
v_gene: TRBV20-1

CDR3nt: TGCAGTGCTAGTATTGGGGGCGAGCAGTACTTC
CDR3aa: CSASIGGEQYF
d_gene: .
abundance: medium-sized
j_gene: TRBJ2-7
v_gene: TRBV20-1

CDR3nt: TGCAGTGCTAGAGATTTCGGTAGCACAGATACGCAGTATTTT
CDR3aa: CSARDFGSTDTQYF
d_gene: .
abundance: medium-sized
j_gene: TRBJ2-3
v_gene: TRBV20-1

CDR3nt: TGCGCCAGCAGCGGGGGGCGCGGGCAGTTCTTC
CDR3aa: CASSGGRGQFF
d_gene: .
abundance: many
j_gene: TRBJ2-1
v_gene: TRBV4-3

CDR3nt: TGCGCCAGCAGCCAAGATCTGAGTTACGAGCAGTACTTC
CDR3aa: CASSQDLSYEQYF
d_gene: .
abundance: many
j_gene: TRBJ2-7
v_gene: TRBV4-3

CDR3nt: TGTTCCAGTAGTGCATATGGGGGCCCTGGGGCCAACGTCCCGACTTTC
CDR3aa: CSSSAYGGPGANVPTF
d_gene: .
abundance: .
j_gene: TRBJ2-6
v_gene: TRBV19

CDR3nt: TGCAGCGTTAAAGGGGGACAGGACCAAGGGACCCAGTACTTC
CDR3aa: CSVKGGQDQGTQYF
d_gene: TRBD1
abundance: .
j_gene: TRBJ2-5
v_gene: TRBV29-1

CDR3nt: TGTGCCAGCAGTTTGGACAGGGGGCGATTTTACGGCTACACCTTC
CDR3aa: CASSLDRGRFYGYTF
d_gene: TRBD1
abundance: medium-sized
j_gene: TRBJ1-2
v_gene: TRBV28

CDR3nt: TGTGCCAGTAGTAAAACAGGTTTGGGCAATCAGCCCCGGCATTTT
CDR3aa: CASSKTGLGNQPRHF
d_gene: .
abundance: .
j_gene: TRBJ1-5
v_gene: TRBV19

CDR3nt: TGTGCCAGCAGTTACTCTCCGGGACAGCAGAACACTGAAGCTTTCTTT
CDR3aa: CASSYSPGQQNTEAFF
d_gene: TRBD1
abundance: medium-sized
j_gene: TRBJ1-1
v_gene: TRBV6-6

CDR3nt: TGTGCCAGCAGCTATAAACAGGGACCCCTCTACAATGAGCAGTTCTTC
CDR3aa: CASSYKQGPLYNEQFF
d_gene: .
abundance: many
j_gene: TRBJ2-1
v_gene: TRBV7-9

CDR3nt: TGTGCCAGCAGTTTCGGAGGGAGATCCGGCTACACCTTC
CDR3aa: CASSFGGRSGYTF
d_gene: .
abundance: many
j_gene: TRBJ1-2
v_gene: TRBV12-3/TRBV12-4

CDR3nt: TGTGCCAGCAAAACCCGGGACACAAACACCGGGGAGCTGTTTTTT
CDR3aa: CASKTRDTNTGELFF
d_gene: .
abundance: many
j_gene: TRBJ2-2
v_gene: TRBV12-3/TRBV12-4

CDR3nt: TGTGCCAGCGGGACAGCGTATGGCTACACCTTC
CDR3aa: CASGTAYGYTF
d_gene: TRBD1
abundance: many
j_gene: TRBJ1-2
v_gene: TRBV3-1

CDR3nt: TGTGCCAGTACGGTCGCGGCTAGCGGGAGCACAGATACGCAGTATTTT
CDR3aa: CASTVAASGSTDTQYF
d_gene: TRBD2
abundance: many
j_gene: TRBJ2-3
v_gene: TRBV19

CDR3nt: TGTGCCAGCAGTGGACTTGGACGGGCCTCCGGAAACACCATATATTTT
CDR3aa: CASSGLGRASGNTIYF
d_gene: .
abundance: .
j_gene: TRBJ1-3
v_gene: TRBV28

CDR3nt: TGTGCCAGCGGCGGGAGAGATACGCAGTATTTT
CDR3aa: CASGGRDTQYF
d_gene: TRBD2
abundance: medium-sized
j_gene: TRBJ2-3
v_gene: TRBV28

CDR3nt: TGTGCCAGCAGTGTGGGACAGGGCCACACTGAAGCTTTCTTT
CDR3aa: CASSVGQGHTEAFF
d_gene: TRBD1
abundance: medium-sized
j_gene: TRBJ1-1
v_gene: TRBV2

CDR3nt: TGTGCCAGCAGCTTATCGTGGGGTAGGCCCCAGCATTTT
CDR3aa: CASSLSWGRPQHF
d_gene: .
abundance: .
j_gene: TRBJ1-5
v_gene: TRBV27

CDR3nt: TGTGCCTGGAGTGTCGGGACAGCCTACGAGCAGTACTTC
CDR3aa: CAWSVGTAYEQYF
d_gene: TRBD1
abundance: few
j_gene: TRBJ2-7
v_gene: TRBV30

CDR3nt: TGTGCCAGCAGCTTACTACAAGACACCGGGGAGCTGTTTTTT
CDR3aa: CASSLLQDTGELFF
d_gene: .
abundance: many
j_gene: TRBJ2-2
v_gene: TRBV7-9

CDR3nt: TGTGCCAGCAGCTTTGGGGGGGCAGCCCAAGAGACCCAGTACTTC
CDR3aa: CASSFGGAAQETQYF
d_gene: .
abundance: many
j_gene: TRBJ2-5
v_gene: TRBV7-9

CDR3nt: TGTGCCAGCAGTAAGAGACAGGGAAGAAACTATGGCTACACCTTC
CDR3aa: CASSKRQGRNYGYTF
d_gene: TRBD1
abundance: medium-sized
j_gene: TRBJ1-2
v_gene: TRBV2

CDR3nt: TGTGCCAGCAGCTGGGACAGGCGGAGCTCCTACGAGCAGTACTTC
CDR3aa: CASSWDRRSSYEQYF
d_gene: TRBD1
abundance: .
j_gene: TRBJ2-7
v_gene: TRBV7-2

CDR3nt: TGTGCCAGCTCGGTCAGTGGGGTACCCCAAAGCCCGAACTCTGGAAACACCATATATTTT
CDR3aa: CASSVSGVPQSPNSGNTIYF
d_gene: .
abundance: .
j_gene: TRBJ1-3
v_gene: TRBV18

CDR3nt: TGTGCCAGCAGTCAAATGCCCACCGGGGGGCTGTTTTTT
CDR3aa: CASSQMPTGGLFF
d_gene: .
abundance: .
j_gene: TRBJ2-2
v_gene: TRBV6-2/TRBV6-3

CDR3nt: TGTGCCATCTGCCAGACTCTAGCCGGGGAGCTGTCTTTT
CDR3aa: CAICQTLAGELSF
d_gene: .
abundance: .
j_gene: TRBJ2-2
v_gene: TRBV10-3

CDR3nt: TGCAGTGCCCGGACTAGCGGAAACTACGAGCAGTACTTC
CDR3aa: CSARTSGNYEQYF
d_gene: TRBD2
abundance: medium-sized
j_gene: TRBJ2-7
v_gene: TRBV20-1

CDR3nt: TGTGCCAGCAGCTTGGCGGGGGGACGTTACAATGAGCAGTTCTTC
CDR3aa: CASSLAGGRYNEQFF
d_gene: TRBD2
abundance: medium-sized
j_gene: TRBJ2-1
v_gene: TRBV7-8

CDR3nt: TGTGCCAGCTCACCTTGGACCCTGGCTAACTATGGCTACACCTTC
CDR3aa: CASSPWTLANYGYTF
d_gene: .
abundance: many
j_gene: TRBJ1-2
v_gene: TRBV18

CDR3nt: TGCGCCAGCAGTGACGGGACAGCTTATGGCTACACCTTC
CDR3aa: CASSDGTAYGYTF
d_gene: TRBD1
abundance: medium-sized
j_gene: TRBJ1-2
v_gene: TRBV10-1

CDR3nt: TGTGCCAGCTCACCACCCAGGTTCCGAGACAGGATCCACGAGCAGTACTTC
CDR3aa: CASSPPRFRDRIHEQYF
d_gene: .
abundance: .
j_gene: TRBJ2-7
v_gene: TRBV18

CDR3nt: TGTGCCAGCAGTGGGCGGGACTCCAATACGCAGTATTTT
CDR3aa: CASSGRDSNTQYF
d_gene: .
abundance: medium-sized
j_gene: TRBJ2-3
v_gene: TRBV6-1

CDR3nt: TGTGCCAGCAGCTTATCTACCGGGACAGGGCTGAGCGGCTACACCTTC
CDR3aa: CASSLSTGTGLSGYTF
d_gene: TRBD1
abundance: medium-sized
j_gene: TRBJ1-2
v_gene: TRBV11-2

CDR3nt: TGTGCCAGCAATCCGTTCTCTGGGGCCAACGTCCTGACTTTC
CDR3aa: CASNPFSGANVLTF
d_gene: .
abundance: many
j_gene: TRBJ2-6
v_gene: TRBV2

CDR3nt: TGCGCCAGCAGTGATGGCACTCAAGAGACCCAGTGCTTC
CDR3aa: CASSDGTQETQCF
d_gene: .
abundance: .
j_gene: TRBJ2-5
v_gene: TRBV10-1

CDR3nt: TGCAGTGCTCGGGCTAGCACAGATACGCAGTATTTT
CDR3aa: CSARASTDTQYF
d_gene: .
abundance: medium-sized
j_gene: TRBJ2-3
v_gene: TRBV20-1

CDR3nt: TGTGCCAGCAGCCCGGGACAGGGGTCCAATGAGCAGTTCTTC
CDR3aa: CASSPGQGSNEQFF
d_gene: TRBD1
abundance: medium-sized
j_gene: TRBJ2-1
v_gene: TRBV7-9

CDR3nt: TGTGCCAGCATCGGACTAGAGAACACCGGGGAGCTGTTTTTT
CDR3aa: CASIGLENTGELFF
d_gene: TRBD2
abundance: .
j_gene: TRBJ2-2
v_gene: TRBV5-4

CDR3nt: TGTGCCAGCAGGAGGGGGCTGACCTCTGGAAACACCATATATTTT
CDR3aa: CASRRGLTSGNTIYF
d_gene: TRBD1
abundance: medium-sized
j_gene: TRBJ1-3
v_gene: TRBV28

CDR3nt: TGCAGTGCCCCAATGGGTAGACGGGGCACAGATACGCAGTATTTT
CDR3aa: CSAPMGRRGTDTQYF
d_gene: .
abundance: once
j_gene: TRBJ2-3
v_gene: TRBV20-1

CDR3nt: TGTGCCAGCAGTCGCAGGGGGTTAGATACGCAGTATTTT
CDR3aa: CASSRRGLDTQYF
d_gene: TRBD1
abundance: many
j_gene: TRBJ2-3
v_gene: TRBV12-3/TRBV12-4

CDR3nt: TGCAGCGCCAATCGTCCCGAGGAGCTGTTTTTT
CDR3aa: CSANRPEELFF
d_gene: .
abundance: .
j_gene: TRBJ2-2
v_gene: TRBV20-1

CDR3nt: TGTGCCAACAGCTTCAATGAGCAGTTCTTC
CDR3aa: CANSFNEQFF
d_gene: .
abundance: .
j_gene: TRBJ2-1
v_gene: TRBV7-2

CDR3nt: TGTGCCACCCGGACTAGCGGGATGAATACGCAGTATTTT
CDR3aa: CATRTSGMNTQYF
d_gene: TRBD2
abundance: medium-sized
j_gene: TRBJ2-3
v_gene: TRBV6-1

CDR3nt: TGTGCCTGGAGTCAGGGGACAGGTCACCAGCCCCAGCATTTT
CDR3aa: CAWSQGTGHQPQHF
d_gene: TRBD1
abundance: many
j_gene: TRBJ1-5
v_gene: TRBV30

CDR3nt: TGCACCAGCAGCCTCGGAACAGATACGCAGTATTTT
CDR3aa: CTSSLGTDTQYF
d_gene: .
abundance: few
j_gene: TRBJ2-3
v_gene: TRBV7-6

CDR3nt: TGCGCCAGCAGCCAAGAGGGACAGAAGAGCAATCAGCCCCAGCATTTT
CDR3aa: CASSQEGQKSNQPQHF
d_gene: TRBD1
abundance: many
j_gene: TRBJ1-5
v_gene: TRBV4-1

CDR3nt: TGCGCCAGCAGCCCATCTAGCTGGGGGGCCTACAATGAGCAGTTCTTC
CDR3aa: CASSPSSWGAYNEQFF
d_gene: .
abundance: .
j_gene: TRBJ2-1
v_gene: TRBV5-1

CDR3nt: TGCAGTGCTAGAAGGGGCGGCGGGAGGTCTTACTACGAGCAGTACTTC
CDR3aa: CSARRGGGRSYYEQYF
d_gene: TRBD2
abundance: medium-sized
j_gene: TRBJ2-7
v_gene: TRBV20-1

CDR3nt: TGCAGTGCTCCTTGGGAGGATACGCAGTATTTT
CDR3aa: CSAPWEDTQYF
d_gene: .
abundance: medium-sized
j_gene: TRBJ2-3
v_gene: TRBV20-1

CDR3nt: TGCAGTGCTAGTCAGAGGGACAGTATCCCCTCTGGAAACACCATATATTTT
CDR3aa: CSASQRDSIPSGNTIYF
d_gene: TRBD1
abundance: .
j_gene: TRBJ1-3
v_gene: TRBV20-1

CDR3nt: TGTGCCAGCAGATACCCCGGGTGGGAGTACTTC
CDR3aa: CASRYPGWEYF
d_gene: .
abundance: .
j_gene: TRBJ2-7
v_gene: TRBV6-2/TRBV6-3

CDR3nt: TGTGCCGGCAGGCACGTGAGGTCGGAGGACGAGCAGTACTTC
CDR3aa: CAGRHVRSEDEQYF
d_gene: .
abundance: .
j_gene: TRBJ2-7
v_gene: TRBV28

CDR3nt: TGTGCCAGTGGTGGACTAGCGGGAGTGCCCGGTGAGCAGTTCTTC
CDR3aa: CASGGLAGVPGEQFF
d_gene: TRBD2
abundance: .
j_gene: TRBJ2-1
v_gene: TRBV27

CDR3nt: TGTGCCAGCTCACCACCCTCTAGAAGAGGCGGAAACACCATATATTTT
CDR3aa: CASSPPSRRGGNTIYF
d_gene: .
abundance: many
j_gene: TRBJ1-3
v_gene: TRBV18